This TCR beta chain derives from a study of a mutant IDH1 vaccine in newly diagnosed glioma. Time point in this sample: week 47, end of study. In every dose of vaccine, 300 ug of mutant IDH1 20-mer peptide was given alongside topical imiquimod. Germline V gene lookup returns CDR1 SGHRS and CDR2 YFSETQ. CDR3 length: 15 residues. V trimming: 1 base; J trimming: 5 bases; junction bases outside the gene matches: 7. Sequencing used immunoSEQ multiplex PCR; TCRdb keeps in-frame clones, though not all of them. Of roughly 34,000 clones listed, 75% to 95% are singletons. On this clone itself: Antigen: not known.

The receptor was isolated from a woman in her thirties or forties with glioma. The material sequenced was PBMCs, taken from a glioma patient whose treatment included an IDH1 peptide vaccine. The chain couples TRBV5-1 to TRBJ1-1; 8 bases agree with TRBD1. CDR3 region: CASSLQTGVRTEAFF. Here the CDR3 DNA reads TGCGCCAGCAGCTTGCAGACAGGGGTTCGGACTGAAGCTTTCTTT.